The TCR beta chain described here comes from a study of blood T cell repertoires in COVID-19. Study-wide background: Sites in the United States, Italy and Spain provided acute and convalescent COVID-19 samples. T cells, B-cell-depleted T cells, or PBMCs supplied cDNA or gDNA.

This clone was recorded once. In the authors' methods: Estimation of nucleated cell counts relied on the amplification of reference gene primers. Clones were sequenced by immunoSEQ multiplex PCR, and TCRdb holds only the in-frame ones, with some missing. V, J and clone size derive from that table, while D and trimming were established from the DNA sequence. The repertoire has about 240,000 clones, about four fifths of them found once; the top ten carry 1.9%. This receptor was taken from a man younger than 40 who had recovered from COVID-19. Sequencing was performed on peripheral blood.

CDR3 amino acids: CASSQEFGTGNEKLFF. The CDR3 DNA sequence: TGTGCCAGCAGCCAAGAATTCGGGACAGGTAACGAAAAACTGTTTTTT. V gene TRBV4-2 combines with J gene TRBJ1-4, with 8 bases lining up with TRBD1. J gave up 8 bases and V 0 bases, and 8 bases lay outside the gene matches. The CDR3 consists of 16 residues. Germline V gives CDR1 LGHNA, CDR2 YNFKEQ.